The 2 T cell receptor beta chains reported below all come from one sample, sequenced in a study of post-analysis software for immune sequencing data. Findings of the study overall: About five TRBV segments occurring more often in patients than controls included TRBV5-6, TRBV5-1 and TRBV20-1.

Their cognate antigens are unknown. Presence of unique molecular identifiers characterized the TCR beta cDNA libraries. Each CDR3 protein gets one entry after TCRdb re-called the PCR reads with MiXCR. Here the sample spans 820,000 or so distinct CDR3 sequences, approximately 57% being singletons. The specimen sequenced was blood. Receptors originate from a girl between 5 and 17 years old with multiple sclerosis.

The V and J genes are TRBV29-1 and TRBJ2-7; D might be TRBD1 or TRBD2, each matching 5 bases. The CDR3 loop spans 13 amino acids. CDR1 is SQVTM and CDR2 is ANQGSEA in the germline V gene. The V and J ends lost 5 bases and 3 bases respectively, with 14 bases between them. CDR3 sequence (DNA): TGCAGCGTTCTTTCGGGACGGGACTACGAGCAGTACTTC. Translating it yields CSVLSGRDYEQYF.

The chain employs TRBV14 and TRBJ2-7; D remains ambiguous. From germline, CDR1 is SGHDN and CDR2 FVKESK. The length of the CDR3 is 14 residues. V was clipped by 5 bases and J by 2 bases, with 13 bases between them. CDR3 DNA sequence: TGTGCCAGCAGCGAAGGCAGACTCACCTACGAGCAGTACTTC. It encodes CASSEGRLTYEQYF.